This TCR beta chain came from a study of OX40 agonist ivuxolimab in advanced cancers. Study-wide context: The costimulatory receptor OX40 (CD134) was targeted by ivuxolimab, a fully human IgG2 agonistic monoclonal antibody. The monotherapy dose-escalation portion (N of about 52 patients) of the phase I ivuxolimab trial is reported in the paper. Peripheral TCRbeta sequencing was intended to test whether TCR sequence diversity was altered and clonal T-cell expansion was caused by ivuxolimab. Intravenous ivuxolimab was administered to patients every 2 weeks at six dose levels: 0.01, 0.1, 0.3, 1.5, 3 and 10 mg/kg. In the dose-escalation cohort, around four fifths of patients were male, and the mean age was 60 years with a range of roughly 20 to 85. Patients were allowed to have had prior anti-PD-1, anti-PD-L1 or anti-CTLA-4 therapy, and 30% to 40% of the dose-escalation patients had been treated with checkpoint inhibitors. Three dose-escalation patients achieved partial responses, one with hepatocellular carcinoma and two with cutaneous melanoma. Among the roughly 52 dose-escalation patients, about 19 had hepatocellular carcinoma, some 15 melanoma, 9 renal cell carcinoma and 9 head and neck cancer.

General findings and caveats noted by the study authors: In partial responders in the 0.1-3.0 mg/kg groups, normalized peripheral clonal expansion was found to be among the lowest, especially among CD8+ T cells. At doses of 0.1 to 3.0 mg/kg, clonal expansion of both CD4+ and CD8+ blood T cells was observed from baseline to week 6. Which antigens the clonally expanded peripheral T cells were specific for was not determined. Low levels of normalized T-cell clonal expansion were also seen in some nonresponding patients. After ivuxolimab, expanded clones were on average more numerous among CD8+ T cells than among CD4+ T cells.

About this clone: The antigen it recognizes is unknown. Base qualities are not recorded, but no much larger clone differs from it by a single base.

The trial excluded patients who had a history of autoimmune disease or who were on systemic immunosuppression. Peripheral blood for TCR sequencing was collected from all dose cohorts at baseline, on cycle 4 day 1, and on cycle 7 day 1. The samples were taken from a phase I, first-in-human, multicenter, open-label dose-escalation trial of ivuxolimab. Adults with locally advanced or metastatic melanoma, renal cell, hepatocellular, or head and neck squamous cell carcinoma were enrolled in the trial. CD4+ and CD8+ T cells were sorted separately from peripheral blood before TCR sequencing. Genomic DNA was isolated from the sorted cells so that the TCRbeta CDR3 region could be sequenced. The immunoSEQ Assay was used for sequencing of TCRbeta CDR3 regions. The source is immuneACCESS, and TCRdb retained only in-frame sequences with V and J called. Part of the clones is not carried over; for the studies checked, unresolved V genes explain less than half of this, and the remainder is unexplained. A total of approximately 84,000 clones appear in this sample, 70% to 90% of them only once. The leading ten clones occupy 1.5% to 2.5% of the sample.

The origin of this receptor is an adult with an advanced solid tumor such as melanoma, head and neck, liver or kidney cancer. The sequencing here drew on CD4+ or CD8+ T cells sorted from blood, taken in a trial of the OX40 agonist ivuxolimab.

The CDR3 region has the sequence CASSRTGKGYTF. The DNA sequence follows: TGTGCCAGCAGTAGAACAGGGAAAGGCTACACCTTC. The V and J segments used are TRBV6-5 and TRBJ1-2; TRBD1 could be the D gene, as 6 bases match. The CDR3 measures 12 amino acids from cysteine to phenylalanine. Only the CDR3 portion is preserved as DNA: 36 bases, with reading frame beginning at the first base. CDR1 and CDR2 are drawn from the germline V gene: MNHEY, SVGAGI. At the junction V is shortened by 5 bases and J by 8 bases, with 12 bases in between.